This TCR beta chain was recovered during a study of T-cell memory formation after mild COVID-19. Study findings and constraints: Clones from the second wave (peaking day 37) had unconfirmed SARS-CoV-2 specificity. A subset of responding clones appeared in pre-infection memory, suggesting cross-reactive memory joined. Clones contracting day 15 to 85 were balanced CD4/CD8; later expanders leaned CD4+.

Sample barcodes and UMIs were carried by the TCR alpha and TCR beta cDNA libraries that 5'RACE generated with constant-segment primers. In TCRdb, the 5' RACE reads were re-called with MiXCR into one record per CDR3 protein. The table shows around 510,000 distinct CDR3 sequences, with less than 25% occurring only once. This clonotype appeared a few times. The antigen remains undetermined. Trimming removed 5 bases from V and 4 bases from J, with 12 bases in between. The CDR3 extends over 15 amino acids. Germline V CDR1 and CDR2: SGHTA, FQGTGA. Material: PBMCs or a T cell subset sorted from them (not recorded which). The gene calls are TRBV7-3 and TRBJ2-6; D not certain. The receptor was isolated from an adult woman who had mild COVID-19 (a few samples of this study predate the infection). Cell type and time point are not known. The CDR3 reads CASSPRLSGANVLTF. The CDR3 DNA sequence: TGTGCCAGCAGCCCCCGGCTCAGCGGGGCCAACGTCCTGACTTTC.